The rows below give T cell receptor beta chains drawn from one sample of a study of shared clonotypes between healthy human individuals. Produced via immunoSEQ multiplex PCR; TCRdb's table is partial and in-frame only. The sample records 2 million to 2.5 million clones, 80% to 95% being singletons. Specimen: naive CD4+ T cells from PBMCs. These receptor sequences come from a young man in good health. Some clones in this sample may be carry-over from other donors' samples. CDR3s include the opening cysteine and the closing phenylalanine or tryptophan. Fields, in order: clone size, V gene, J gene, D gene, CDR3 DNA, CDR3 protein. D genes are given only for firm matches. Part of the rows lack a size; the others show once, few, many or a class for expanded clones.

clone size: NA
V gene: TRBV7-2
J gene: TRBJ1-4
D gene: TRBD1
CDR3 DNA: TGTGCCAGCAGCTCTCGACAGGGTAATGAAAAACTGTTTTTT
CDR3 protein: CASSSRQGNEKLFF

clone size: NA
V gene: TRBV18
J gene: TRBJ2-3
D gene: NA
CDR3 DNA: TGTGCCAGCTCACCAGGGGTCAGCACAGATACGCAGTATTTT
CDR3 protein: CASSPGVSTDTQYF

clone size: few
V gene: TRBV18
J gene: TRBJ1-1
D gene: NA
CDR3 DNA: TGTGCCAGCTCACCACGTCTGGCGCCGTCAGGATCCGGGACTGAAGCTTTCTTT
CDR3 protein: CASSPRLAPSGSGTEAFF

clone size: once
V gene: TRBV5-5
J gene: TRBJ2-3
D gene: TRBD2
CDR3 DNA: TGTGCCAGCAGCCGGGGACTAGCGGGAGCAGATACGCAGTATTTT
CDR3 protein: CASSRGLAGADTQYF

clone size: NA
V gene: TRBV5-5
J gene: TRBJ1-1
D gene: NA
CDR3 DNA: TGTGCCAGCAGCTTGGTGTTCCAGGGATCCACTGAAGCTTTCTTT
CDR3 protein: CASSLVFQGSTEAFF

clone size: NA
V gene: TRBV28
J gene: TRBJ2-2
D gene: NA
CDR3 DNA: TGTGCCAGCAGTTCCGGGGGAGGGAACACCGGGGAGCTGTTTTTT
CDR3 protein: CASSSGGGNTGELFF

clone size: once
V gene: TRBV5-1
J gene: TRBJ1-2
D gene: NA
CDR3 DNA: TGCGCCAGCAGCTTGTCCGGGTTGAGGAATGGCTACACCTTC
CDR3 protein: CASSLSGLRNGYTF

clone size: NA
V gene: TRBV28
J gene: TRBJ1-5
D gene: NA
CDR3 DNA: TGTGCCAGCAGCCCACAGGGAGGCAATCAGCCCCAGCATTTT
CDR3 protein: CASSPQGGNQPQHF

clone size: NA
V gene: TRBV6-1
J gene: TRBJ1-5
D gene: NA
CDR3 DNA: TGTGCCAGCAGTGAACGGGGATATAGCAATCAGCCCCAGCATTTT
CDR3 protein: CASSERGYSNQPQHF

clone size: once
V gene: TRBV28
J gene: TRBJ1-5
D gene: NA
CDR3 DNA: TGTGCCAGCAAACCCCCGGACGGATCCTTAGGGCCCCAGCATTTT
CDR3 protein: CASKPPDGSLGPQHF

clone size: NA
V gene: TRBV28
J gene: TRBJ1-2
D gene: TRBD1
CDR3 DNA: TGTGCCAGCCATACAGGGGTGTTGGCGGGACCGGGTAACACCTTC
CDR3 protein: CASHTGVLAGPGNTF

clone size: NA
V gene: TRBV6-6
J gene: TRBJ2-3
D gene: NA
CDR3 DNA: TGTGCCAGCACCCGGGCAGGCCAAGATACGCAGTATTTT
CDR3 protein: CASTRAGQDTQYF

clone size: NA
V gene: TRBV4-3
J gene: TRBJ1-1
D gene: NA
CDR3 DNA: TGCGCCAGCAGCCAAGTCGGGGCGGCCCGTGGCACTGAAGCTTTCTTT
CDR3 protein: CASSQVGAARGTEAFF

clone size: NA
V gene: TRBV6-5
J gene: TRBJ1-1
D gene: NA
CDR3 DNA: TGTGCCAGCAGTTACTCCCGGACCCTCAACACTGAAGCTTTCTTT
CDR3 protein: CASSYSRTLNTEAFF

clone size: NA
V gene: TRBV27
J gene: TRBJ2-7
D gene: NA
CDR3 DNA: TGTGCCAGCTGGGCCGCAGGGGGAGGAACCCTTGTCTACGAGCAGTACTTC
CDR3 protein: CASWAAGGGTLVYEQYF

clone size: NA
V gene: TRBV29-1
J gene: TRBJ2-3
D gene: NA
CDR3 DNA: TGCAGCGTAGGAAGGGGGGGTATCACAGATACGCAGTATTTT
CDR3 protein: CSVGRGGITDTQYF

clone size: NA
V gene: TRBV6-1
J gene: TRBJ2-5
D gene: TRBD1
CDR3 DNA: TGTGCCAGCAGTGAACCCTCCGGGACAGGGTATGCGACCCAGTACTTC
CDR3 protein: CASSEPSGTGYATQYF

clone size: NA
V gene: TRBV9
J gene: TRBJ2-1
D gene: NA
CDR3 DNA: TGTGCCAGCAGCGTAGTTGAGGGAGCGAGGAATGAGCAGTTCTTC
CDR3 protein: CASSVVEGARNEQFF

clone size: NA
V gene: TRBV28
J gene: TRBJ1-2
D gene: NA
CDR3 DNA: TGTGCCAGCTATCGGACAGTTAACTATGGCTACACCTTC
CDR3 protein: CASYRTVNYGYTF

clone size: once
V gene: TRBV11-2
J gene: TRBJ2-2
D gene: TRBD1
CDR3 DNA: TGTGCCAGCAGCCGTCCGGGACAGGGGTACACCGGGGAGCTGTTTTTT
CDR3 protein: CASSRPGQGYTGELFF

clone size: few
V gene: TRBV7-2
J gene: TRBJ1-1
D gene: NA
CDR3 DNA: TGTGCCAGCAGCTCGGGGTCTCCGACTGAAGCTTTCTTT
CDR3 protein: CASSSGSPTEAFF

clone size: NA
V gene: TRBV2
J gene: TRBJ2-7
D gene: TRBD2
CDR3 DNA: TGTGCCAGCACGAACGGGAGGGCCAACGAGCAGTACTTC
CDR3 protein: CASTNGRANEQYF

clone size: NA
V gene: TRBV9
J gene: TRBJ1-2
D gene: TRBD1
CDR3 DNA: TGTGCCAGCAGCCCGCCAGGACAGGACAATGGCTACACCTTC
CDR3 protein: CASSPPGQDNGYTF

clone size: NA
V gene: TRBV7-2
J gene: TRBJ2-5
D gene: NA
CDR3 DNA: TGTGCCAGCAGCTTAGTTGAGGGGGTAGGTGACCAGTACTTC
CDR3 protein: CASSLVEGVGDQYF

clone size: NA
V gene: TRBV27
J gene: TRBJ2-7
D gene: TRBD2
CDR3 DNA: TGTGCCAGCAGTGGGGGGGGGATTCGATACGAGCAGTACTTC
CDR3 protein: CASSGGGIRYEQYF